Following are 15 T cell receptor beta chains from one sample sequenced in a study of PD-L1 blockade in urothelial cancer. Time point given: peripheral blood 6 weeks after treatment start. Clones were read by immunoSEQ multiplex PCR, and TCRdb kept only the in-frame ones, dropping some. The data hold roughly 120,000 clones, with about 89% observed a single time. Here the sequenced sample was PBMCs, taken around atezolizumab (anti-PD-L1) treatment. Every receptor here comes from a man aged 55 to 69 with urothelial cancer.

The chain carries TRBV10-1 and TRBJ2-1, with 10 bases identical to TRBD1. CDR3 length equals 16 residues. Unmatched junction bases numbered 8, after V lost 4 bases and J lost 5 bases. Germline lookup yields CDR1 WNHNN and CDR2 SYGVQD (reference sequence). CDR3 protein: CASSGDTGQGNNEQFF. The DNA of the CDR3 is TGCGCCAGCAGTGGGGATACGGGACAGGGGAACAATGAGCAGTTCTTC.

The chain links TRBV29-1 to TRBJ2-3; possible D gene TRBD2, 5 bases. V was pared by 0 bases and J by 0 bases, with 7 bases between. CDR1 is SQVTM and CDR2 is ANQGSEA in the germline V gene. The CDR3 runs to 14 residues. CDR3 residues: CSVEEDSSTDTQYF. The DNA for the CDR3 is TGCAGCGTTGAAGAGGACTCGAGCACAGATACGCAGTATTTT.

This clone occurred once. The chain employs TRBV5-4 and TRBJ1-2; 7 bases are shared with TRBD1. V was pared by 5 bases and J by 9 bases, with 13 bases of the junction left unmatched. The CDR3 spans 14 residues. CDR1 and CDR2 (germline): SGHNT, YYREEE (reference sequence). The CDR3 protein is CASSETDRVLSYTF. CDR3 bases: TGTGCCAGCAGTGAAACTGACAGGGTCTTGAGCTACACCTTC.

The chain combines TRBV27 with TRBJ1-1; TRBD1 might be the D (5 bases). The CDR3 totals 14 residues. Germline CDR1 and CDR2: MNHEY and SMNVEV (reference sequence). V lost 6 bases and J lost 6, with 17 bases in between. The CDR3 DNA follows: TGTGCCAGCAGCTTGGCCCGACAGAATCCTGAAGCTTTCTTT. Residues: CASSLARQNPEAFF.

The chain carries TRBV30 and TRBJ2-2; 8 nucleotides line up with TRBD2. The trim removed 3 bases at V and 2 bases at J, leaving 5 bases unmatched. The CDR3 spans 15 residues. CDR1 GTSNPN and CDR2 SVGIG come from the germline V gene (reference sequence). Here the CDR3 DNA reads TGTGCCTGGAGGACGGGGGGGATAAACACCGGGGAGCTGTTTTTT. Translated: CAWRTGGINTGELFF.

The chain combines TRBV10-3 with TRBJ2-2; TRBD1 matches at 12 bases. This CDR3 region has 17 residues. The germline CDR1 and CDR2 sequences are ENHRY and SYGVKD. V shed 6 bases and J 6 bases; nucleotides not matched to a gene: 11. The CDR3 sequence is CAIRGTGGSSVSGELFF. In DNA, the CDR3 is TGTGCCATCAGAGGGACAGGGGGCTCGTCGGTGTCCGGGGAGCTGTTTTTT.

This clone was counted a single time. J is TRBJ1-2 and V is TRBV6-4, with D perhaps matching TRBD1 (5 bases). Per the germline V gene, CDR1 is MRHNA and CDR2 is SNTAGT. The CDR3 consists of 15 residues. V was trimmed by 7 bases and J by 10 bases, leaving 25 bases between them. The CDR3 nucleotides read TGTGCCAGCACTCGGGGGGAGGGCGGTCGCGGGGTCTACACCTTC. Its translation is CASTRGEGGRGVYTF.

The V and J genes are TRBV5-1 and TRBJ1-1, with D unclear. Looked up from germline, CDR1 is SGHRS and CDR2 is YFSETQ. The CDR3 loop spans 14 amino acids. V gave up 4 bases and J gave up 3 bases, with 13 bases separating them. Here the CDR3 reads CASSVGVMDTEAFF. In DNA, the CDR3 is TGCGCCAGCAGCGTCGGGGTCATGGACACTGAAGCTTTCTTT. Full variable domain (outside the CDR3, taken from reference TRBV5-1 and TRBJ1-1): KAGVTQTPRYLIKTRGQQVTLSCSPISGHRSVSWYQQTPGQGLQFLFEYFSETQRNKGNFPGRFSGRQFSNSRSEMNVSTLELGDSALYLCASSVGVMDTEAFFGQGTRLTVV.

The J gene is TRBJ1-1, the V gene TRBV5-1; D is unclear. This CDR3 contains 12 residues. CDR1 and CDR2 from the germline V gene are SGHRS and YFSETQ. Trimming removed 0 bases at V and 3 bases at J, with 3 bases between. The CDR3 sequence: CASSLADTEAFF. CDR3 DNA: TGCGCCAGCAGCTTGGCCGACACTGAAGCTTTCTTT.

The chain couples TRBV5-4 to TRBJ2-2; possibly TRBD2 for D (6 bases). The CDR3 contains 17 residues. In germline, CDR1 is SGHNT, CDR2 YYREEE (reference sequence). V gave up 1 base and J gave up 2 bases, with 15 bases separating them. The CDR3 DNA reads as TGTGCCAGCAGCTTGAATAAACTAGCTATTAACACCGGGGAGCTGTTTTTT. Translated, it gives CASSLNKLAINTGELFF.

The CDR3 loop reads CASSVGGRAGETQYF. CDR3 nucleotides: TGTGCCAGCAGCGTAGGCGGGAGGGCGGGGGAGACCCAGTACTTC. The chain couples TRBV9 to TRBJ2-5; 9 bases fit TRBD2. CDR3 length: 15 residues. CDR1 and CDR2 (germline): SGDLS, YYNGEE. The J segment lost 5 bases and the V segment lost 0 bases, leaving 5 bases of the junction unmatched.

The chain combines TRBV7-9 with TRBJ1-2; D perhaps matches TRBD1 (5 bases). V lost 1 base and J lost 4, with 13 bases in between. CDR1 and CDR2 (germline): SEHNR, FQNEAQ (reference sequence). The CDR3 has 15 residues. The CDR3 loop is CASSLGGTGFYGYTF. DNA for the CDR3: TGTGCCAGCAGCTTAGGAGGAACAGGATTCTATGGCTACACCTTC. Supplemented by reference TRBV7-9 and TRBJ1-2, the full variable domain reads DTGVSQNPRHKITKRGQNVTFRCDPISEHNRLYWYRQTLGQGPEFLTYFQNEAQLEKSRLLSDRFSAERPKGSFSTLEIQRTEQGDSAMYLCASSLGGTGFYGYTFGSGTRLTVV.

The V call is TRBV4-3, the J call TRBJ1-1, with 8 nucleotides matching TRBD1. This CDR3 is built from 19 residues. Germline lookup yields CDR1 LGHNA and CDR2 YSLEER. With 1 base clipped from V and 7 bases from J, the junction kept 20 bases outside the gene matches. This chain's CDR3 is CASSQVEGQVHVGDSEAFF. The CDR3 nucleotides read TGCGCCAGCAGCCAAGTCGAGGGACAGGTCCACGTCGGGGATAGTGAAGCTTTCTTT.

This clone was seen only a few times. The rearrangement links TRBV7-8 to TRBJ2-1; a weak D match, TRBD1 (6 bases). Germline-derived CDR1 and CDR2 are SGHVS and FQNEAQ. The CDR3 sequence is 14 residues long. V gave up 3 bases and J gave up 7 bases, with 13 bases separating them. The CDR3, as DNA: TGTGCCAGCAGCTTGCAAACAGGGCGGAATGAGCAGTTCTTC. Translating it yields CASSLQTGRNEQFF.

The chain's CDR3 is CASSSGLAGARDTQYF. The CDR3 nucleotides are TGCGCCAGCAGCTCAGGACTAGCGGGGGCTCGGGATACGCAGTATTTT. The chain recombines TRBV5-1 with TRBJ2-3; 13 bases map to TRBD2. CDR3 size: 16 residues. Losses at the gene ends were 3 bases for V and 6 bases for J; bases not matched to a gene: 7. Germline CDR1 reads SGHRS; CDR2 reads YFSETQ.